These 13 T cell receptor beta chains came from one sample sequenced in a study of shared clonotypes between healthy human individuals. Naive CD8 isolation took CD45RO-negative cells positively selected for CCR7 and excluded terminally differentiated effector memory CD45RA+ cells. Clones were read by immunoSEQ multiplex PCR, and TCRdb kept only the in-frame ones, dropping some. The repertoire has about 2 million clones, approximately 95% of them found once; the top ten carry approximately 1%. The sequencing input was naive CD8+ T cells sorted from blood. These receptors all come from a man aged 18 to 35 in good health.

The chain's CDR3 is CATSEPPGHLDEPQHF. CDR3 bases: TGTGCCACCAGCGAGCCCCCCGGACACTTGGACGAGCCCCAGCATTTT. The V and J genes are TRBV15 and TRBJ1-5, with D possibly being TRBD1 (5 bases). Germline CDR1 and CDR2: LNHNV and YYDKDF (reference sequence). The CDR3 extends over 16 amino acids. Trimming took 5 bases from V and 8 from J, leaving 22 bases between them.

The chain has TRBV7-6 and TRBJ1-5; D perhaps matches TRBD1 (5 bases). Germline CDR1 SGHVS, CDR2 FNYEAQ. This CDR3 has 14 amino acids. V lost 3 bases to trimming and J lost 3 bases, with 9 bases between them. The CDR3 sequence: CASSLGEPNQPQHF. CDR3 bases: TGTGCCAGCAGCTTGGGGGAACCCAATCAGCCCCAGCATTTT.

The rearrangement uses TRBV13 and TRBJ1-6, with D unresolved. V lost 3 bases and J 6 bases, leaving 9 bases between the germline ends. Germline V gives CDR1 PRHDT, CDR2 FYEKMQ (reference sequence). The CDR3 contains 14 residues. CDR3 region: CASSFEGFNSPLHF. In DNA form, the CDR3 reads TGTGCCAGCAGCTTCGAAGGATTTAATTCACCCCTCCACTTT.

This rearrangement joins TRBV6-1 to TRBJ2-7; D may correspond to TRBD1 or TRBD2 (6 bases each). This CDR3 comprises 13 residues. The V and J ends lost 6 bases and 1 base respectively, with 10 bases between them. Germline V lookup: CDR1 MNHNS, CDR2 SASEGT. CDR3 loop: CASREGESYEQYF. For the CDR3, the DNA is TGTGCCAGCAGGGAGGGGGAGTCCTACGAGCAGTACTTC.

The V gene is TRBV7-9, the J gene TRBJ2-7, with 12 positions matching TRBD1. The CDR3 spans 16 residues. The V segment lost 6 bases and the J segment 5 bases; nucleotides outside the gene matches: 11. The V gene's germline CDR1 is SEHNR and CDR2 FQNEAQ (reference sequence). CDR3 sequence: CASRPQAGTGGDEQYF. For the CDR3, the DNA is TGTGCCAGCAGGCCACAAGCCGGGACAGGGGGCGACGAGCAGTACTTC.

The chain joins TRBV29-1 to TRBJ1-6, with 8 bases fitting TRBD1. Trimming removed 2 bases from V and 8 bases from J; junction bases left unmatched: 11. The CDR3 spans 16 residues. Germline CDR1 SQVTM, CDR2 ANQGSEA. The CDR3 DNA sequence: TGCAGCGTTGAACGACAGGGGAGGCTCATAGATTCACCCCTCCACTTT. As protein: CSVERQGRLIDSPLHF.

The V gene is TRBV6-5, the J gene TRBJ2-1; no reliable D call. Germline V lookup: CDR1 MNHEY, CDR2 SVGAGI. Trimming left V 6 bases short and J 5 bases short, with 8 bases between. There are 12 residues in the CDR3. CDR3 sequence (DNA): TGTGCCAGCAGCCCTGATCACAATGAGCAGTTCTTC. Translating gives CASSPDHNEQFF.

This clone has only one observation. This rearrangement joins TRBV4-3 to TRBJ2-3; D ambiguous. CDR3 size: 16 residues. The ends were cut back, 4 bases at V and 2 bases at J, with 16 bases in the middle. Germline V gene lookup returns CDR1 LGHNA and CDR2 YSLEER. The CDR3 nucleotides are TGCGCCAGCAGCCGCATTGCCAGCGAATCCACAGATACGCAGTATTTT. Its protein product is CASSRIASESTDTQYF.

This clone was counted a single time. V is TRBV27 and J is TRBJ2-3; D possibly matches TRBD1 or TRBD2 (6 bases each). Looked up from germline, CDR1 is MNHEY and CDR2 is SMNVEV (reference sequence). With 7 bases removed from V and 4 bases from J, the gap between germline ends came to 15 bases. The CDR3 has 14 residues. For the CDR3, the DNA is TGTGCCAGCACTCGAGGGGGGAGCGCAGATACGCAGTATTTT. It codes for CASTRGGSADTQYF.

This rearrangement joins TRBV27 to TRBJ2-7; 10 positions agree with TRBD1. CDR1 and CDR2 from the germline V gene are MNHEY and SMNVEV (reference sequence). Unmatched junction bases numbered 11, after V lost 2 bases and J lost 7 bases. CDR3 length: 16 amino acids. CDR3 sequence: CASSLIGGQGLGEQYF. CDR3 sequence (DNA): TGTGCCAGCAGTTTAATCGGGGGACAGGGGTTGGGTGAGCAGTACTTC.

This rearrangement joins TRBV9 to TRBJ1-2, with D possibly TRBD1 on 5 matching bases. The V gene lost 0 bases and the J gene lost 3 bases, with 12 bases spanning the gap. Germline V gene lookup returns CDR1 SGDLS and CDR2 YYNGEE. The CDR3 has 15 amino acids. This chain's CDR3 is CASSVVGTDDYGYTF. In DNA form, the CDR3 reads TGTGCCAGCAGCGTAGTTGGGACTGATGACTATGGCTACACCTTC.

J is TRBJ2-1 and V is TRBV10-3; TRBD2 agrees at 12 bases. CDR1 is ENHRY and CDR2 is SYGVKD in the germline V gene. J lost 0 bases, V lost 7 bases, and 7 bases had no gene match. This CDR3 has 17 residues. The CDR3 loop is CAITGTSGLSSYNEQFF. The CDR3 DNA follows: TGTGCCATCACCGGGACTAGCGGGCTGAGCTCCTACAATGAGCAGTTCTTC.

The V call is TRBV10-3, the J call TRBJ2-1; D might be TRBD2 (6 bases). The CDR3 totals 16 residues. In germline, CDR1 is ENHRY, CDR2 SYGVKD. V dropped 8 bases and J dropped 0 bases, with 17 bases sitting between them. CDR3 sequence reads: CAIGGGLSGSYNEQFF. Here the CDR3 DNA reads TGTGCCATCGGGGGTGGACTAAGCGGCTCCTACAATGAGCAGTTCTTC.